This T cell receptor (beta chain) was found in a study of blood T cell repertoires in COVID-19 (TCRdb year 2020). Describing the broader study: Samples covering the acute and convalescent phases of COVID-19 were provided by collaborators in the United States, Italy and Spain. The material from the prospective study consisted of cDNA or gDNA derived from T cells, B-cell-depleted T cells, or PBMCs. Subjects who had been exposed to COVID-19, were actively infected with it, or had recovered from it provided the deeply sampled blood TCRbeta repertoires that made up the dataset. The repertoires were released in a freely available public database intended as a resource for research on the immune response to SARS-CoV-2. Samples came from the ongoing ImmuneRACE study (first 160 participants) plus 1,254 subjects from 6 global collaborators. A de-identified subject ID, COVID-19 status, age in years and sex were almost always included in the sample metadata. Where HLA class I and class II types were available, the types were taken from metadata supplied by the sample provider, not from assay-based typing. General study outcomes and caveats: The amount of clinical and demographic metadata varied by source and participant and was provided uncurated.

Turning to this clone: Its antigen remains unidentified. No qualities accompany the bases; no much larger clone lies one base away.

TCRbeta CDR3 regions were amplified from genomic DNA by means of the immunoSEQ Assay, a bias-controlled multiplex PCR. Turning to the authors' computational methods: The number of nucleated cells in each sample was estimated by amplification of reference gene primers within the assay. To quantify the absolute abundance of each unique TCRbeta CDR3 rearrangement, sequence reads were collapsed and filtered. For each sample, productive Simpson clonality was calculated as the square root of Simpson's diversity index over productive rearrangements. TCRdb limited this immuneACCESS table to in-frame rearrangements with V and J called. A share of clones is missing; checked studies link under half to unresolved V genes, and the rest is unexplained. The DNA gave D and trimming, while V, J and clone size come from that table. The sample table lists about 180,000 clones, 80% of them with a count of one. The biggest ten clones account for 6.5% to 7% of the sample.

The junction shows trimming of 5 bases on V and 2 bases on J, and the gene matches do not reach 15 bases of it. As encoded in the germline V gene (reference sequence), CDR1 is LNHDA while CDR2 is SQIVND. From the cysteine through the phenylalanine, the CDR3 covers 19 amino acids. Only the CDR3 DNA is retained, 57 bases long and in frame from the first base. The collaborating institutions used their own protocols to collect whole blood in K2EDTA tubes. For TCRbeta analysis, collaborators shipped samples in one of three forms: frozen whole blood, isolated PBMCs, or DNA extracted from either of those sample types.

The chain employs TRBV19 and TRBJ2-6; TRBD1 aligns with 7 central bases. The sequence derives from a man in his 70s with active or convalescent COVID-19. Specimen: peripheral blood. DNA sequence: TGTGCCAGTAGTTTGATAGTAGGCCGAACAGGGGCTGGGGCCAACGTCCTGACTTTC. Translated, it gives CASSLIVGRTGAGANVLTF. The full variable domain, completed from the reference TRBV19 and TRBJ2-6 proteins outside the CDR3, reads DGGITQSPKYLFRKEGQNVTLSCEQNLNHDAMYWYRQDPGQGLRLIYYSQIVNDFQKGDIAEGYSVSREKKESFPLTVTSAQKNPTAFYLCASSLIVGRTGAGANVLTFGAGSRLTVL.